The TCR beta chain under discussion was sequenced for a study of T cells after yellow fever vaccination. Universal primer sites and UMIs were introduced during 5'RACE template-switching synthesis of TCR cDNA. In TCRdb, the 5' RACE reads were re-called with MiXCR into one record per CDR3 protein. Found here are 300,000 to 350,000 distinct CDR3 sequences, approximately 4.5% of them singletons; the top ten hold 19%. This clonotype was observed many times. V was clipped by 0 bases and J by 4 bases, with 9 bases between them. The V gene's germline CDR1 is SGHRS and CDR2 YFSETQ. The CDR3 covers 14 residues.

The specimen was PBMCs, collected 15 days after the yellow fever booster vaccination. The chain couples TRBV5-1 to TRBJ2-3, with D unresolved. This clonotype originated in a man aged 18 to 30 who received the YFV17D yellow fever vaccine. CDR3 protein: CASSLGQAPDTQYF. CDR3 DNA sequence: TGCGCCAGCAGCTTGGGGCAGGCCCCAGATACGCAGTATTTT.